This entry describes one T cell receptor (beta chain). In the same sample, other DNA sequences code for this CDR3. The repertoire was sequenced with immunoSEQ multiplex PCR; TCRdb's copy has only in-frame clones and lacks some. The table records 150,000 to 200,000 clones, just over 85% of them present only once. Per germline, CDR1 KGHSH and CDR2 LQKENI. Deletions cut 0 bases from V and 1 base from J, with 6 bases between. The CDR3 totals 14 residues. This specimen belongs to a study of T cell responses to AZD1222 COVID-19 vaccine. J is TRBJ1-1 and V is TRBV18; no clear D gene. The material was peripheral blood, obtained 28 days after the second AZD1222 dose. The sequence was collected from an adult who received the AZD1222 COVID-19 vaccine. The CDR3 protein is CASSPPRGNTEAFF. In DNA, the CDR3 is TGTGCCAGCTCACCACCGAGAGGGAACACTGAAGCTTTCTTT.